The 14 T cell receptor beta chains below come from one sample, sequenced in a study of blood T cell repertoires in COVID-19. Measured with immunoSEQ multiplex PCR; TCRdb has only the in-frame clones, and not every one. The table shows roughly 400,000 clones, with roughly 91% occurring only once. The source material was PBMCs or T cells enriched from blood (not recorded which). The receptor set was obtained from a man younger than 35 who had recovered from COVID-19.

This sequence joins TRBV6-4 and TRBJ1-5; TRBD1 matches at 9 bases. With V trimmed by 4 bases and J by 6 bases, 22 bases remained unmatched. Looked up from germline, CDR1 is MRHNA and CDR2 is SNTAGT. This CDR3 spans 20 amino acids. The CDR3 DNA is TGTGCCAGCAGTGGATACTTACAGGGGGCGTTCGAGCAAAGGGGTCAGCCCCAGCATTTT. It yields the protein CASSGYLQGAFEQRGQPQHF.

This chain uses TRBV28 with TRBJ1-5; D might be TRBD1 (6 bases). The CDR3 is 16 residues long. CDR1 MDHEN and CDR2 SYDVKM come from the germline V gene. V lost 6 bases and J 0 bases, leaving 15 bases between the germline ends. Here the CDR3 reads CASRVAGDHSNQPQHF. CDR3 nucleotide sequence: TGTGCCAGCAGAGTGGCAGGGGACCATAGCAATCAGCCCCAGCATTTT. Drawing the rest from reference TRBV28 and TRBJ1-5, the complete variable domain is DVKVTQSSRYLVKRTGEKVFLECVQDMDHENMFWYRQDPGLGLRLIYFSYDVKMKEKGDIPEGYSVSREKKERFSLILESASTNQTSMYLCASRVAGDHSNQPQHFGDGTRLSIL.

CDR3 sequence (DNA): TGTGCCTGGAGTACTGGCGGGGCAAATCAGCCCCAGCATTTT. This codes for CAWSTGGANQPQHF. The genes are TRBV30 and TRBJ1-5, with D maybe TRBD1 (5 bases). CDR1 GTSNPN and CDR2 SVGIG come from the germline V gene (reference sequence). V shed 2 bases and J shed 4 bases, with 12 bases lying between them. CDR3 length: 14 residues.

To note about this clone: The same CDR3 arises from other DNA sequences in this sample as well. The gene calls are TRBV2 and TRBJ1-6, with TRBD1 identical over 7 bases. CDR3 size: 14 residues. Germline CDR1 is SNHLY and CDR2 is FYNNEI. Trimming cost V 2 bases and J 7 bases; bases outside gene matches: 2. CDR3 nucleotide sequence: TGTGCCAGCAGTGAAACAGGGGACAATTCACCCCTCCACTTT. As protein: CASSETGDNSPLHF.

V gene TRBV3-1 (or the pseudogene TRBV3-2) combines with J gene TRBJ1-2; 7 positions match TRBD1. V gave up 2 bases and J gave up 4 bases; unmatched junction bases: 7. The germline V gene has CDR1 LGHDT and CDR2 YNNKEL (reference sequence). This CDR3 spans 15 amino acids. The CDR3 sequence: CASSQQGSGGYGYTF. CDR3 DNA: TGTGCCAGCAGCCAACAAGGTTCAGGGGGCTATGGCTACACCTTC.

The chain carries TRBV10-3 and TRBJ2-2, with 8 bases identical to TRBD1. The CDR3 loop spans 18 amino acids. Germline V gene data show CDR1 as ENHRY and CDR2 as SYGVKD. The ends lost 6 bases at V and 5 bases at J; junction bases unmatched: 17. The DNA of the CDR3 is TGTGCCATCAGAGCCTCCCTAGGACAGGGCGATGGGACCGGGGAGCTGTTTTTT. Translated, it gives CAIRASLGQGDGTGELFF.

This chain links TRBV4-1 with TRBJ2-2; 11 bases match TRBD2. The CDR3 length is 16 residues. The V and J ends lost 1 base and 6 bases, in that order; junction bases with no gene match: 4. The germline V gene has CDR1 MGHRA and CDR2 YSYEKL. The CDR3, as DNA: TGCGCCAGCAGCCAAGGTATGGGACTAGCGGCCGGGGAGCTGTTTTTT. Protein product: CASSQGMGLAAGELFF.

In regard to this clone: An end of the junction does not agree with germline; a read error may underlie this. The rearrangement links TRBV7-2 to TRBJ1-2; no firm D call. The CDR3 consists of 12 residues. Germline lookup yields CDR1 SGHTA and CDR2 FQGNSA. DNA of the CDR3: TGTGCCAGCAGCTGGGTGCCGAGGCAGTACGCCTTC. Protein product: CASSWVPRQYAF.

The chain carries TRBV2 and TRBJ1-6; D unresolved. The germline V gene has CDR1 SNHLY and CDR2 FYNNEI. The CDR3 runs to 14 residues. Trimming left V 4 bases short and J 7 bases short, with 11 bases between. The CDR3 here is CASSVGRSNSPLHF. The CDR3 DNA reads TGTGCCAGCAGTGTGGGCAGATCGAATTCACCCCTCCACTTT.

The chain recombines TRBV6-5 with TRBJ2-2; 7 nucleotides line up with TRBD2. This CDR3 region has 12 residues. Per the germline V gene, CDR1 is MNHEY and CDR2 is SVGAGI. V lost 6 bases to trimming and J lost 8 bases; unmatched junction nucleotides: 3. The CDR3 sequence: CASRLASGELFF. The DNA of the CDR3 is TGTGCCAGCAGACTAGCGTCTGGGGAGCTGTTTTTT.

This sequence joins TRBV29-1 and TRBJ2-2; D gene ambiguous. The CDR3 has 14 amino acids. V shed 4 bases and J shed 1 base, with 10 bases lying between them. CDR1 and CDR2 from the germline V gene are SQVTM and ANQGSEA. This chain's CDR3 is CSVAPRRNTGELFF. The CDR3 bases are TGCAGCGTTGCCCCCAGAAGGAACACCGGGGAGCTGTTTTTT.

The chain links TRBV29-1 to TRBJ2-3; 15 positions agree with TRBD2. J lost 5 bases, V lost 7 bases, and 4 bases had no gene match. The CDR3 is 14 residues long. Germline values: CDR1 SQVTM, CDR2 ANQGSEA. In DNA, the CDR3 is TGCAGCGCCCGGGGACTAGCGGGGGGAGATACGCAGTATTTT. Protein sequence: CSARGLAGGDTQYF.

V usage is TRBV6-5 and J usage is TRBJ1-5, with a tentative D call TRBD1 (6 bases). V was pared by 6 bases and J by 3 bases, with 15 bases between. Germline assignment: CDR1 MNHEY and CDR2 SVGAGI. This CDR3 comprises 15 residues. Here the CDR3 reads CASRLGGMDNQPQHF. DNA of the CDR3: TGTGCCAGCAGACTAGGGGGAATGGACAATCAGCCCCAGCATTTT.

The rearrangement uses TRBV19 and TRBJ2-1; the D is unclear. The CDR3 has 16 amino acids. The ends were cut back, 0 bases at V and 8 bases at J, with 17 bases in the middle. Germline CDR1 is LNHDA and CDR2 is SQIVND (reference sequence). CDR3 loop: CASSIEGDGPVHEQFF. The DNA for the CDR3 is TGTGCCAGTAGTATAGAGGGCGACGGCCCTGTACATGAGCAGTTCTTC.